Following are 15 T cell receptor beta chains from one sample sequenced in a study of cytotoxic CD8 clonotypes in ibrutinib-treated CLL. Produced via immunoSEQ multiplex PCR; TCRdb's table is partial and in-frame only. The sample consists of over 70,000 clones, roughly three quarters of them appearing once. Sequenced here: PBMCs, sampled after 12 months of ibrutinib treatment. The receptor set was obtained from a human donor with chronic lymphocytic leukemia.

A single count supports this clone. CDR3 protein: CASSRTGGLYTDTQYF. The CDR3 bases are TGTGCCAGCAGCCGAACCGGGGGGCTTTACACAGATACGCAGTATTTT. The chain links TRBV28 to TRBJ2-3; D is perhaps TRBD2 (7 bases). V shed 6 bases and J shed 2 bases, with 18 bases lying between them. Germline assignment: CDR1 MDHEN and CDR2 SYDVKM. The CDR3 totals 16 residues.

Only a few counts were recorded for this clone. This chain connects TRBV7-9 to TRBJ1-4; 7 bases fit TRBD1. Per germline, CDR1 SEHNR and CDR2 FQNEAQ (reference sequence). CDR3 size: 14 residues. V shed 3 bases, J shed 7 bases, and the junction held 5 bases outside the gene matches. The CDR3, as DNA: TGTGCCAGCAGCTTGACAGGGAAGGGTGAAAAACTGTTTTTT. Amino acid sequence: CASSLTGKGEKLFF.

This clone was recorded a few times. V usage is TRBV27 and J usage is TRBJ1-2; no firm D call. The CDR3 is 13 amino acids. V dropped 5 bases and J dropped 8 bases, with 15 bases sitting between them. The germline gives CDR1 MNHEY, CDR2 SMNVEV (reference sequence). Here the CDR3 DNA reads TGTGCCAGCAGTCACGGTGGGGTAGGAGGCTACACCTTC. This sequence encodes CASSHGGVGGYTF.

This rearrangement joins TRBV7-8 to TRBJ1-4; 8 nucleotides align to TRBD1. The V segment lost 4 bases and the J segment 0 bases; nucleotides outside the gene matches: 7. CDR3 size: 17 residues. The germline V gene encodes CDR1 SGHVS and CDR2 FQNEAQ. DNA for the CDR3: TGTGCCAGCAGCTCGCAGGGGGCCCTGACAACTAATGAAAAACTGTTTTTT. This codes for CASSSQGALTTNEKLFF.

This clone appeared a few times. V usage is TRBV21-1 and J usage is TRBJ1-4. TRBV21-1 is listed as a pseudogene. The CDR3 extends over 13 amino acids. Here the CDR3 reads CASTVGGGEKLFF. DNA for the CDR3: TGTGCCAGCACAGTGGGGGGCGGTGAAAAACTGTTTTTT.

This clone was recorded once. V usage is TRBV19 and J usage is TRBJ1-5, with D possibly TRBD1 on 5 matching bases. In germline, CDR1 is LNHDA, CDR2 SQIVND (reference sequence). The CDR3 is made up of 15 amino acids. Trimming stripped 3 bases from V and 4 bases from J, with 13 bases between. The CDR3 sequence: CASSIVKAGNQPQHF. Here the CDR3 DNA reads TGTGCCAGTAGTATCGTTAAGGCAGGGAATCAGCCCCAGCATTTT.

The gene calls are TRBV27 and TRBJ2-2, with a weak D call TRBD1 (5 bases). The CDR3 has 15 residues. Germline V gives CDR1 MNHEY, CDR2 SMNVEV (reference sequence). The V and J ends lost 8 bases and 2 bases respectively, with 15 bases between them. CDR3 sequence: CASGADKPNTGELFF. Written as DNA, the CDR3 is TGTGCCAGCGGGGCAGACAAGCCAAACACCGGGGAGCTGTTTTTT.

This sequence joins TRBV18 and TRBJ2-5; the D gene is possibly TRBD2 (6 bases). The CDR3 is 15 amino acids. Trimming shortened V by 0 bases and J by 5 bases, and 13 bases separated the two germline ends. CDR1 KGHSH and CDR2 LQKENI come from the germline V gene. The CDR3 protein is CASSPPSLGRETQYF. CDR3 coding DNA: TGTGCCAGCTCACCACCCTCTTTGGGGAGGGAGACCCAGTACTTC.

This sequence joins TRBV11-2 and TRBJ2-7; the D call may be TRBD1 or TRBD2 (5 bases each). This CDR3 spans 12 amino acids. Germline assignment: CDR1 SGHAT and CDR2 FQNNGV. V was pared by 0 bases and J by 6 bases, with 6 bases between. The CDR3 region has the DNA TGTGCCAGCAGCTTAGAGGGGGTCGAGCAGTACTTC. Its protein product is CASSLEGVEQYF.

CDR3 sequence: CATSSPQGGTGELFF. In DNA form, the CDR3 reads TGTGCCACCAGCAGCCCCCAGGGGGGCACCGGGGAGCTGTTTTTT. The chain employs TRBV15 and TRBJ2-2; possibly TRBD1 for D (7 bases). Trimming pared 3 bases from V and 4 bases from J, leaving 12 bases between. The germline V gene has CDR1 LNHNV and CDR2 YYDKDF (reference sequence). This CDR3 comprises 15 residues.

The rearrangement links TRBV5-1 to TRBJ2-5; D uncertain. Germline CDR1 is SGHRS and CDR2 is YFSETQ. V was shortened by 0 bases and J by 7 bases, with 10 bases between the two germline ends. The CDR3 has 13 amino acids. The CDR3 DNA is TGCGCCAGCAGCTTGGAGGGCCCGGGGACCCAGTACTTC. Amino acids: CASSLEGPGTQYF.

The gene calls are TRBV7-2 and TRBJ2-3; the match to TRBD2 covers 10 bases. V shed 6 bases, J shed 3 bases, and the junction held 3 bases outside the gene matches. CDR1 SGHTA and CDR2 FQGNSA come from the germline V gene. The CDR3 spans 14 residues. This CDR3 reads CASRLAGVTDTQYF. CDR3 DNA: TGTGCCAGCAGGCTAGCGGGAGTAACAGATACGCAGTATTTT.

The chain employs TRBV19 and TRBJ1-5; D is ambiguous. The CDR3 is 19 amino acids. Germline CDR1 is LNHDA and CDR2 is SQIVND (reference sequence). V gave up 7 bases and J gave up 1 base, with 26 bases separating them. Written as DNA, the CDR3 is TGTGCCAGTACCTCCACCACCGGGAAACCCGCTAAAAGCAATCAGCCCCAGCATTTT. This gives the protein CASTSTTGKPAKSNQPQHF.

The V and J genes are TRBV25-1 and TRBJ2-7; 8 bases agree with TRBD1. Germline V gene lookup returns CDR1 MGHDK and CDR2 SYGVNS. The CDR3 is 16 residues long. Trimming took 5 bases from V and 7 from J; bases not matched to a gene: 16. The CDR3 here is CASSRLPGGRSGEQYF. The CDR3 region has the DNA TGTGCCAGCAGTCGCCTGCCAGGGGGCCGTTCGGGGGAGCAGTACTTC.

CDR3 amino acids: CASSVRVRSPLHF. CDR3 in DNA: TGCGCCAGCAGTGTCAGGGTCCGTTCACCCCTCCACTTT. The rearrangement joins TRBV10-2 to TRBJ1-6; possibly TRBD1 for D (5 bases). Trimming took 4 bases from V and 9 from J, leaving 10 bases between them. The germline V gene encodes CDR1 WSHSY and CDR2 SAAADI. This CDR3 is 13 amino acids long.